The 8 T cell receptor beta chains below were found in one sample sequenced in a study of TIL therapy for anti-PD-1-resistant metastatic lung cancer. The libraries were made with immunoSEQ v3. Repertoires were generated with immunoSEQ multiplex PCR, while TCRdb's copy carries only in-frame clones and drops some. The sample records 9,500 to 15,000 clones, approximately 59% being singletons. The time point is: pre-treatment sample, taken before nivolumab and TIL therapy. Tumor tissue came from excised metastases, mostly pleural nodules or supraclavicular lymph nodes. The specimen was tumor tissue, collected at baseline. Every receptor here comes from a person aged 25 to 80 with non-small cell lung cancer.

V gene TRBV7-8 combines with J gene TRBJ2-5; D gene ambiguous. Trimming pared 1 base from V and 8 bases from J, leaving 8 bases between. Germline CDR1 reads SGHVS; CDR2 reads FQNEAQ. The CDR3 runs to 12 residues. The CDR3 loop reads CASSLGGPTQYF. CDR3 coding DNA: TGTGCCAGCAGCTTAGGCGGCCCTACCCAGTACTTC.

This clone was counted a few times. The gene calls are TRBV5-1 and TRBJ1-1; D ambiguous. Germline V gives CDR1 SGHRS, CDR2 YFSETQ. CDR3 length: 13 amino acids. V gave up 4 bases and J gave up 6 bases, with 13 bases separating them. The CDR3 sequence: CASSPGLRPEAFF. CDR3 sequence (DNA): TGCGCCAGCAGCCCCGGACTCCGGCCTGAAGCTTTCTTT. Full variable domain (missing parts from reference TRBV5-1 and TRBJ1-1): KAGVTQTPRYLIKTRGQQVTLSCSPISGHRSVSWYQQTPGQGLQFLFEYFSETQRNKGNFPGRFSGRQFSNSRSEMNVSTLELGDSALYLCASSPGLRPEAFFGQGTRLTVV.

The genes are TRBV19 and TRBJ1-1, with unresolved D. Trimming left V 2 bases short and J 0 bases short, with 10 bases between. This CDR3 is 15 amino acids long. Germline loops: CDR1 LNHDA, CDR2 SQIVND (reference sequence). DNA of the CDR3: TGTGCCAGTAGTATAACGGTCGGAATGAACACTGAAGCTTTCTTT. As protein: CASSITVGMNTEAFF.

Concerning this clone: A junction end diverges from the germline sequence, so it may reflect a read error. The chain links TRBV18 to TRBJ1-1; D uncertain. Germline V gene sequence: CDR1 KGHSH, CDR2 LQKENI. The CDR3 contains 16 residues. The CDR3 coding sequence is TGTGCCAGCCCACCACGGGTGGCCCAAGCGGGCACTGAAGCTTTCTTT. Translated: CASPPRVAQAGTEAFF.

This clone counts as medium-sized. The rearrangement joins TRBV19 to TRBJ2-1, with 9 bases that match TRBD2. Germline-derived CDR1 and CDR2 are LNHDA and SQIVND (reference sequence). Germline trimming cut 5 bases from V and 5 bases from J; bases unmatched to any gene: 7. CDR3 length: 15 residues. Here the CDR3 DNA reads TGTGCCAGTAGTCTGACTAAGCGGGAGGACAATGAGCAGTTCTTC. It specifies CASSLTKREDNEQFF.

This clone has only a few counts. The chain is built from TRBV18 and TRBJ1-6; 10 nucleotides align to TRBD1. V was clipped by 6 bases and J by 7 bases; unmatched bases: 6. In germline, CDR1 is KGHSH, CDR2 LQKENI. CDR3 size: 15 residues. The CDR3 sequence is CASSPGTGENSPLHF. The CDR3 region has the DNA TGTGCCAGCTCTCCTGGGACAGGGGAGAATTCACCCCTCCACTTT. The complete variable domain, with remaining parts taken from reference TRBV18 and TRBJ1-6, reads NAGVMQNPRHLVRRRGQEARLRCSPMKGHSHVYWYRQLPEEGLKFMVYLQKENIIDESGMPKERFSAEFPKEGPSILRIQQVVRGDSAAYFCASSPGTGENSPLHFGNGTRLTVT.

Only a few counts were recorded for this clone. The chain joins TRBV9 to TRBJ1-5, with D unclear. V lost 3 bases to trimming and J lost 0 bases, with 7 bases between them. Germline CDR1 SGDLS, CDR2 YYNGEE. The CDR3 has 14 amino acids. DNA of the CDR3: TGTGCCAGCAGCGGGACGTATAGCAATCAGCCCCAGCATTTT. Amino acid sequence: CASSGTYSNQPQHF. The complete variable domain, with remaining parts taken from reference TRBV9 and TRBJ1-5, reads DSGVTQTPKHLITATGQRVTLRCSPRSGDLSVYWYQQSLDQGLQFLIQYYNGEERAKGNILERFSAQQFPDLHSELNLSSLELGDSALYFCASSGTYSNQPQHFGDGTRLSIL.

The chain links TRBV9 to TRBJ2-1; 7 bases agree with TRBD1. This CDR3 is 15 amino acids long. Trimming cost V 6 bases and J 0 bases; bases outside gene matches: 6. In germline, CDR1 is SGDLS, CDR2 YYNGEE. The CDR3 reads CASTVGQSSYNEQFF. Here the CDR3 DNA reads TGTGCCAGCACCGTGGGACAGAGCTCCTACAATGAGCAGTTCTTC.